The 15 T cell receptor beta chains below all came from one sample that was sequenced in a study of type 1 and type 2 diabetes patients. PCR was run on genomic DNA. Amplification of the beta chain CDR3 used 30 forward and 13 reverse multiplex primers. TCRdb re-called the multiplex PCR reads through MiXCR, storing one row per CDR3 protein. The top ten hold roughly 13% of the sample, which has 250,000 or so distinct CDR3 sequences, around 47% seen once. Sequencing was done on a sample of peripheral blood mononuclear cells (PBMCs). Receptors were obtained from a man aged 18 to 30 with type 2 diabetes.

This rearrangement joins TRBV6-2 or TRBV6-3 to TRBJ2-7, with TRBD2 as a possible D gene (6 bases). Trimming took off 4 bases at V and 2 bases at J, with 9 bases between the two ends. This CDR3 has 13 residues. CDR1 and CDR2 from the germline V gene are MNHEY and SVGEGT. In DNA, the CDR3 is TGTGCCAGCAGTTGGAGGGAACCCTACGAGCAGTACTTC. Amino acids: CASSWREPYEQYF.

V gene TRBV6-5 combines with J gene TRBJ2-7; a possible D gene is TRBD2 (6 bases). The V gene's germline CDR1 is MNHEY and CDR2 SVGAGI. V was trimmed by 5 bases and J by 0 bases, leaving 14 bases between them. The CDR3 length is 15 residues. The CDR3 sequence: CASSPLAQSSYEQYF. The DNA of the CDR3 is TGTGCCAGCAGTCCTCTAGCGCAGAGCTCCTACGAGCAGTACTTC.

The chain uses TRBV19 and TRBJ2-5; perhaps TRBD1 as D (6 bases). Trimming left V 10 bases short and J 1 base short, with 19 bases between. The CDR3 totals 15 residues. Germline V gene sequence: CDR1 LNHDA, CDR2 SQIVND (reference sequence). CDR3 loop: CATRDKGRAQETQYF. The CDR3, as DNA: TGTGCCACTAGGGACAAGGGTCGAGCCCAAGAGACCCAGTACTTC.

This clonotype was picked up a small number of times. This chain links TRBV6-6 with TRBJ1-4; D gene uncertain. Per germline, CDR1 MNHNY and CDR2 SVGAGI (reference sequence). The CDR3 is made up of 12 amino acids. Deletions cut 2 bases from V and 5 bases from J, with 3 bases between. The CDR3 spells CASSYLNEKLFF. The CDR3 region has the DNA TGTGCCAGCAGTTACCTAAATGAAAAACTGTTTTTT.

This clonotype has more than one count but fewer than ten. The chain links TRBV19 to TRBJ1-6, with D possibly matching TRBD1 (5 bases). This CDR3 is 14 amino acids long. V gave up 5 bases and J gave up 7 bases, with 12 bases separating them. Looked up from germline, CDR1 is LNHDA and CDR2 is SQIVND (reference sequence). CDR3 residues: CASSHRGFNSPLHF. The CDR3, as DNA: TGTGCCAGTAGTCATCGGGGCTTCAATTCACCCCTCCACTTT.

The CDR3 is CASRAGGREKLFF. The CDR3 region has the DNA TGTGCCAGCAGGGCAGGGGGCCGAGAAAAACTGTTTTTT. V gene TRBV7-3 combines with J gene TRBJ1-4; 8 bases fit TRBD1. Per germline, CDR1 SGHTA and CDR2 FQGTGA. The CDR3 totals 13 residues. Unmatched junction bases numbered 5, after V lost 6 bases and J lost 8 bases.

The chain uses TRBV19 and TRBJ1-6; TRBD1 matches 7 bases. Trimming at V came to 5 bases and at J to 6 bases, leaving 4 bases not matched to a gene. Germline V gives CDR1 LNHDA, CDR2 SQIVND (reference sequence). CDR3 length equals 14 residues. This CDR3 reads CASSDRDSNSPLHF. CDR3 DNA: TGTGCCAGTAGTGACAGGGATAGTAATTCACCCCTCCACTTT.

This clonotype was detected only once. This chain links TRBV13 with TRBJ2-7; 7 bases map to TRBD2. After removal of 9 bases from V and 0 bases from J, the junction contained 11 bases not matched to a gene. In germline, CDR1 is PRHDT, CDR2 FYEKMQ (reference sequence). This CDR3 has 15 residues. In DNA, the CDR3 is TGTGCCAGTGGGCCGGCTAGCGGAAGCTCCTACGAGCAGTACTTC. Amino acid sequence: CASGPASGSSYEQYF.

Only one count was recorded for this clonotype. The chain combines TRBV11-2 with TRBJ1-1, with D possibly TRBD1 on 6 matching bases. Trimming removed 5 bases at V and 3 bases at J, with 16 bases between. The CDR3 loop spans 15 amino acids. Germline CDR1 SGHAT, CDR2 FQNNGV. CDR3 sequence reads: CASSLSGAEYTEAFF. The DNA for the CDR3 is TGTGCCAGCAGCCTCTCAGGGGCAGAGTACACTGAAGCTTTCTTT. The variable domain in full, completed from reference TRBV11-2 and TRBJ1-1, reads EAGVAQSPRYKIIEKRQSVAFWCNPISGHATLYWYQQILGQGPKLLIQFQNNGVVDDSQLPKDRFSAERLKGVDSTLKIQPAKLEDSAVYLCASSLSGAEYTEAFFGQGTRLTVV.

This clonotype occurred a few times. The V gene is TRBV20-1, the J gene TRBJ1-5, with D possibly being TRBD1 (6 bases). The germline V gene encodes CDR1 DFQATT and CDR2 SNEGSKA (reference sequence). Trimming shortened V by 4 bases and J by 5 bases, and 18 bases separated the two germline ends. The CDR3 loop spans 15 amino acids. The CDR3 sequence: CSANPHRVWDQPQHF. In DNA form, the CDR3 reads TGCAGTGCTAATCCTCACAGGGTATGGGATCAGCCCCAGCATTTT.

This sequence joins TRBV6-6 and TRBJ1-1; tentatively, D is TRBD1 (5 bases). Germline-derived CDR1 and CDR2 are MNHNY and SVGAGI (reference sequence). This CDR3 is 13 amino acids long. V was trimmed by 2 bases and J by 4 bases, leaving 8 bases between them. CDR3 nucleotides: TGTGCCAGCAGTTACGGGAGGGGCACTGAAGCTTTCTTT. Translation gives CASSYGRGTEAFF.

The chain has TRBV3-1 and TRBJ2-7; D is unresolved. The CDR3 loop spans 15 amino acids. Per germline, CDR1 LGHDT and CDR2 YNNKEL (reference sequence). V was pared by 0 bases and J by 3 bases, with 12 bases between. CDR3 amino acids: CASSQELGQLYEQYF. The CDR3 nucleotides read TGTGCCAGCAGCCAAGAACTCGGGCAGCTCTACGAGCAGTACTTC.

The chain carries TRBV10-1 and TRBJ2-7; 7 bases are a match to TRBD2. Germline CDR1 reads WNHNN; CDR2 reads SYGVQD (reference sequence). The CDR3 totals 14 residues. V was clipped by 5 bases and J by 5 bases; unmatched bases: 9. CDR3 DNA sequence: TGCGCCAGCAGTATTGGCGGGGAGGGCCACGAGCAGTACTTC. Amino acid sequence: CASSIGGEGHEQYF.

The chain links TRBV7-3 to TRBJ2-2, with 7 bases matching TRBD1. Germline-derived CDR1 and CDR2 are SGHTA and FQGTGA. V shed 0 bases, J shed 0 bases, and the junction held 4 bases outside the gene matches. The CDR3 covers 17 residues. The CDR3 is CASSLTSDRANTGELFF. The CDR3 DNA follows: TGTGCCAGCAGCTTAACTTCCGACAGGGCGAACACCGGGGAGCTGTTTTTT. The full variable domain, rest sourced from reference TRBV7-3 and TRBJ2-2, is GAGVSQTPSNKVTEKGKYVELRCDPISGHTALYWYRQSLGQGPEFLIYFQGTGAADDSGLPNDRFFAVRPEGSVSTLKIQRTERGDSAVYLCASSLTSDRANTGELFFGEGSRLTVL.

The CDR3 DNA sequence: TGTGCCAGCAAGCCGGGGGCGAACTATGGCTACACCTTC. This translates into CASKPGANYGYTF. The rearrangement links TRBV6-5 to TRBJ1-2; tentatively, D is TRBD1 (6 bases). The germline V and J ends were trimmed by 7 bases and 2 bases, with 11 bases remaining between them. The CDR3 runs to 13 residues. The germline V gene has CDR1 MNHEY and CDR2 SVGAGI.